The rows below give T cell receptor beta chains drawn from one sample of a study of blood T cell repertoires in COVID-19. Sequencing used immunoSEQ multiplex PCR; TCRdb keeps in-frame clones, though not all of them. Seen here are around 81,000 clones, 84% observed once, and the top ten hold approximately 14%. Sample: peripheral blood. Receptors were obtained from a human donor in a cohort sampled during active COVID-19. Each CDR3 is given with its conserved first and last residue. The D gene is left open where the match is weak. Clone size is given for some rows only: seen once, a few or many times, or a class if the clone is expanded.

TRBV5-1	-	TRBD2	TRBJ2-5	TGCGCCAGCAGCTTGAGTATACTATCTAGCGGGGGGATGGAGACCCAGTACTTC	CASSLSILSSGGMETQYF
TRBV10-3	-	TRBD2	TRBJ2-1	TGTGCCATCAGTGAGTCAGGACTAGCGAATGAGCAGTTCTTC	CAISESGLANEQFF
TRBV5-1	-	TRBD1	TRBJ1-5	TGCGCCAGCAGCGAGACAGGGGGTAGCAATCAGCCCCAGCATTTT	CASSETGGSNQPQHF
TRBV6-5	-	TRBD2	TRBJ2-7	TGTGCCAGCACTCTGAGCGGGGGGAGCTACGAGCAGTACTTC	CASTLSGGSYEQYF
TRBV27	-	-	TRBJ2-3	TGTGCCAGCAGCTCAGGACTCGGACGGTCAGGCACAGATACGCAGTATTTT	CASSSGLGRSGTDTQYF
TRBV5-1	few	-	TRBJ1-1	TGCGCCAGCAGCCACCGGGGAAACACTGAAGCTTTCTTT	CASSHRGNTEAFF
TRBV7-8	-	-	TRBJ1-5	TGTGCCAGCAAGCTGGGGAGTAGCAATCAGCCCCAGCATTTT	CASKLGSSNQPQHF
TRBV7-9	-	-	TRBJ1-2	TGTGCCAGCAGCACTTTGGGCGGGGGCCGGGGTTATGGCTACACCTTC	CASSTLGGGRGYGYTF
TRBV6-1	-	-	TRBJ1-5	TGTGCCAGCAGTGAGGGCTATGGCAATCAGCCCCAGCATTTT	CASSEGYGNQPQHF
TRBV4-1	once	-	TRBJ2-7	TGCGCCAGCAGCCAAACGCCCCCGAGTACCCCCTACGAGCAGTACTTC	CASSQTPPSTPYEQYF
TRBV2	-	-	TRBJ2-1	TGTGCCAGCAGTGAAATACGGTTCAGGGCGGGGGAGCAGTTCTTC	CASSEIRFRAGEQFF
TRBV6-5	-	TRBD1	TRBJ1-4	TGTGCCAGCAGTTACGGGACAGGGAGTAGTGAAAAACTGTTTTTT	CASSYGTGSSEKLFF
TRBV19	few	TRBD1	TRBJ1-2	TGTGCCAGTAGCTTCGGGACAGGGTCCGGCTACACCTTC	CASSFGTGSGYTF
TRBV21-1	-	-	TRBJ1-5	TGTGCCAGCAGCCAATGGGTAGGCCAGCAGGATAATCAGCCCCAGCATTTT	CASSQWVGQQDNQPQHF
TRBV5-4	-	-	TRBJ2-6	TGTGCCAGCAGCCTGGCCAGGGTAACGGGGGCCAACGTCCTGACTTTC	CASSLARVTGANVLTF
TRBV6-5	-	TRBD2	TRBJ2-7	TGTGCCAGCAGTTACTCTAGCGGGGGAGACGAGCAGTACTTC	CASSYSSGGDEQYF
TRBV19	-	TRBD1	TRBJ1-5	TGTGCCAGTAGCCGACAGGGCCTGGGACAGCCCCAGCATTTT	CASSRQGLGQPQHF
TRBV4-1	few	-	TRBJ1-4	TGCGCCAGCAGCCAGCGTGGGGGGTCTGAAAAACTGTTTTTT	CASSQRGGSEKLFF
TRBV19	-	TRBD2	TRBJ2-6	TGTGCCAGCACTACCGGGACTAGCGGGGCCGGGGCCAACGTCCTGACTTTC	CASTTGTSGAGANVLTF
TRBV11-3	-	TRBD2	TRBJ2-1	TGTGCCAGCAGCCCCGGACTAGCGGGGGGCCACTCCTACAATGAGCAGTTCTTC	CASSPGLAGGHSYNEQFF
TRBV19	-	-	TRBJ2-2	TGTGCCAGTGAAGGGGTGGGTCTGGGCACCGGGGAGCTGTTTTTT	CASEGVGLGTGELFF
TRBV7-8	-	TRBD1	TRBJ2-5	TGTGCCAGCAGAGTGGACAGGGGGCAAGAGACCCAGTACTTC	CASRVDRGQETQYF
TRBV5-1	-	TRBD2	TRBJ2-1	TGCGCCAGCAGCTTGGGGCTAGCGGGGGGGCTCAATGAGCAGTTCTTC	CASSLGLAGGLNEQFF
TRBV3-1/TRBV3-2	-	-	TRBJ2-1	TGTGCCAGCAGCCAAGTCGTCGAGGCAGAGCAGTTCTTC	CASSQVVEAEQFF
TRBV29-1	-	TRBD2	TRBJ2-3	TGCAGCGTTGACGGGGGGGCCGGGGATACGCAGTATTTT	CSVDGGAGDTQYF
TRBV18	-	TRBD1	TRBJ2-7	TGTGCCAGCTCACCAGGGACAGGGTTTATTTTAAGCGGATTCTACGAGCAGTACTTC	CASSPGTGFILSGFYEQYF